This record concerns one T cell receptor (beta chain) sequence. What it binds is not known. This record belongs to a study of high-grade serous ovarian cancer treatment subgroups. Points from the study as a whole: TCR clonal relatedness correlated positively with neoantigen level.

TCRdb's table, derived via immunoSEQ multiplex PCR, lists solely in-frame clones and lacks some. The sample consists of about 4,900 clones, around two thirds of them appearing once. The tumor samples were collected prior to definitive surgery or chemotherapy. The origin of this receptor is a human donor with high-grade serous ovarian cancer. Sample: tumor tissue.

Written as DNA, the CDR3 is TGTGCCAGCAGTGGAGGGGTGCCCGATACGCAGTATTTT. Translated, it gives CASSGGVPDTQYF. The chain carries TRBV25-1 and TRBJ2-3; either TRBD1 or TRBD2 may fit D (5 bases each). Germline CDR1 and CDR2: MGHDK and SYGVNS. The CDR3 has 13 residues. V shed 4 bases and J shed 6 bases, with 11 bases lying between them.